The following is a T cell receptor beta chain sequence with its context. The source of the sample is a study of blood T cell repertoires in COVID-19. Study at large: Samples of COVID-19 (acute and convalescent) were obtained from the United States, Italy and Spain. The analysed material was cDNA or gDNA that came from T cells, B-cell-depleted T cells, or PBMCs.

In the original analysis: For nucleated cells, counts were estimated from reference gene primer amplification. Libraries were prepared by immunoSEQ multiplex PCR; TCRdb keeps only in-frame clonotypes and omits some of them. The V and J calls and clone size were taken over from that table, and D and trimming were inferred from the DNA. The sample lists 200,000 to 300,000 clones, approximately 89% occurring once. This CDR3 is 14 amino acids long. V was shortened by 8 bases and J by 1 base, with 12 bases between the two germline ends. Germline V CDR1 and CDR2: SEHNR, FQNEAQ (reference sequence). This clonotype was sampled from a woman between 50 and 59 years old with acute or convalescent COVID-19. This rearrangement joins TRBV7-9 to TRBJ1-3; maybe TRBD1 (5 bases). Sequencing was done on a sample of peripheral blood. CDR3 bases: TGTGCCAGCGGTCCGGACACATCTGGAAACACCATATATTTT. This gives the protein CASGPDTSGNTIYF.